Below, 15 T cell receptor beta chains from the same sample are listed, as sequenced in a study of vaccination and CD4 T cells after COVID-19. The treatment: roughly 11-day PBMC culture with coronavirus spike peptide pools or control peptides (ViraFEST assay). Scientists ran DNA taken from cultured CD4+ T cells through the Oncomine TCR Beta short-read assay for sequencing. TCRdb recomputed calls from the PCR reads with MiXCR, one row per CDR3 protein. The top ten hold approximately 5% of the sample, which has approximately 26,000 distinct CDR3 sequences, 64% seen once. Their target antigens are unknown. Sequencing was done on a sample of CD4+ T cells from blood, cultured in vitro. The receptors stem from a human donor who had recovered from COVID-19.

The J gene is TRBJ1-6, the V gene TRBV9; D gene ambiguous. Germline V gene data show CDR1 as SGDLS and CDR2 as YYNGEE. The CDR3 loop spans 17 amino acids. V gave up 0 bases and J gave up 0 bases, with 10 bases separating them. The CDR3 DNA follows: TGTGCCAGCAGCGTAGGGGGAGGCAGCTCCTATAATTCACCCCTCCACTTT. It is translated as CASSVGGGSSYNSPLHF.

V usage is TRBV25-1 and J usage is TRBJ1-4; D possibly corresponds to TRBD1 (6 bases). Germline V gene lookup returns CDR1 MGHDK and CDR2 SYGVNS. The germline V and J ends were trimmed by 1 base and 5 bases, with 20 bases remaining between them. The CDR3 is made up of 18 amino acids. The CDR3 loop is CASSESRPGGAVNEKLFF. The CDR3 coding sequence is TGTGCCAGCAGTGAATCTAGGCCGGGGGGGGCGGTGAATGAAAAACTGTTTTTT.

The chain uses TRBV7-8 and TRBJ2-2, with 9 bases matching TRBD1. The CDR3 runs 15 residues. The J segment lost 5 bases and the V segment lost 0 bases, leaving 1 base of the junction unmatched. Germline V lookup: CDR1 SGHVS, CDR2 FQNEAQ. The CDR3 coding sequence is TGTGCCAGCAGCTTAGCGGGACAGGGAACCGGGGAGCTGTTTTTT. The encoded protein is CASSLAGQGTGELFF.

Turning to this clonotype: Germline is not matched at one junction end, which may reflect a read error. CDR3 in DNA: TGCGCCAGCAGCCTGCGATCGGGAACGTACCGGGCCGGAGGCTACGAGCAGTACTTC. Encoded protein: CASSLRSGTYRAGGYEQYF. The chain carries TRBV7-9 and TRBJ2-7; D perhaps matches TRBD2 (5 bases). The germline gives CDR1 SEHNR, CDR2 FQNEAQ (reference sequence). This CDR3 region has 19 residues.

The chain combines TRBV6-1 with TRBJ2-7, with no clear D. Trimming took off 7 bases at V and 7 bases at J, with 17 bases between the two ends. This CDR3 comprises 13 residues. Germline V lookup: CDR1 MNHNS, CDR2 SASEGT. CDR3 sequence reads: CASTPRWVGEQYF. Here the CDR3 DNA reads TGTGCCAGCACCCCGAGGTGGGTCGGGGAGCAGTACTTC.

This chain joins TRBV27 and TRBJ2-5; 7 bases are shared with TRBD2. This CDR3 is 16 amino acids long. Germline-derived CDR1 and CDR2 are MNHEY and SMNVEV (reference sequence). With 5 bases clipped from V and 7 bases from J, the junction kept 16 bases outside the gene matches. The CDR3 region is CASSLNPSGGRRTQYF. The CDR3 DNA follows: TGTGCCAGCAGTCTTAACCCTAGCGGAGGCCGACGGACCCAGTACTTC.

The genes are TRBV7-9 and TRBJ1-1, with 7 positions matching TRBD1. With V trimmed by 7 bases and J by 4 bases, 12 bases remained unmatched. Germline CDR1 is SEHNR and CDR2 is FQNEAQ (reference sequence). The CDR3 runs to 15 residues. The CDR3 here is CASIPPGTVSTEAFF. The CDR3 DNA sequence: TGTGCCAGCATCCCCCCCGGGACAGTGAGCACTGAAGCTTTCTTT.

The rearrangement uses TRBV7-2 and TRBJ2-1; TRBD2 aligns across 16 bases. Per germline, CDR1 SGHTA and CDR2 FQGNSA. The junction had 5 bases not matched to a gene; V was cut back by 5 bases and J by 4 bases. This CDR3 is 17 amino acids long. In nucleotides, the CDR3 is TGTGCCAGCAGCCCGGGACTAGCGGGAGGGCCTTACAATGAGCAGTTCTTC. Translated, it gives CASSPGLAGGPYNEQFF.

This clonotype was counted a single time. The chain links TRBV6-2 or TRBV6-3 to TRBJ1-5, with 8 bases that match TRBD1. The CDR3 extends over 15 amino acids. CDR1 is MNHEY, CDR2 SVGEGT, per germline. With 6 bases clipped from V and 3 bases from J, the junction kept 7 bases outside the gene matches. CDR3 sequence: CASRQPGQANQPQHF. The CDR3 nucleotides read TGTGCCAGCAGACAACCGGGACAGGCCAATCAGCCCCAGCATTTT.

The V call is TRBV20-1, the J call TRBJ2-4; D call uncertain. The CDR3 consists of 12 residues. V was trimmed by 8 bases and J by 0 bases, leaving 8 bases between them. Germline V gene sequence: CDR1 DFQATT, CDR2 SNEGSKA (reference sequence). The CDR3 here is CSQQLAKNIQYF. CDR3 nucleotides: TGCAGTCAGCAGCTAGCCAAAAACATTCAGTACTTC.

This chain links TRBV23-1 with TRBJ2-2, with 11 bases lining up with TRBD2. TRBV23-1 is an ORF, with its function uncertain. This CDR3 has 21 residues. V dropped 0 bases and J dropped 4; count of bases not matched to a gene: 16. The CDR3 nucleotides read TGCGCCAGCAGTCAATCCGGGGGTAAGGGAGGCCTAGCGGGAGGCACCGGGGAGCTGTTTTTT. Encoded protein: CASSQSGGKGGLAGGTGELFF.

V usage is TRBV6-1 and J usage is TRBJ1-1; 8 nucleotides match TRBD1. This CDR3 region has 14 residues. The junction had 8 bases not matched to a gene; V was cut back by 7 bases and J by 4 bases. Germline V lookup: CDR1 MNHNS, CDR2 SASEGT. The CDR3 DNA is TGTGCCAGCACCCCGGACAGGGCCACCACTGAAGCTTTCTTT. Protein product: CASTPDRATTEAFF.

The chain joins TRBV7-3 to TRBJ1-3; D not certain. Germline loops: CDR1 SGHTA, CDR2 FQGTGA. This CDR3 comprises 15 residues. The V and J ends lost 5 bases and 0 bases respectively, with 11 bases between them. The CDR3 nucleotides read TGTGCCAGCAGCCTTGGACGGAGCTCTGGAAACACCATATATTTT. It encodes CASSLGRSSGNTIYF. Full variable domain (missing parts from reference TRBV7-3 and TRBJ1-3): GAGVSQTPSNKVTEKGKYVELRCDPISGHTALYWYRQSLGQGPEFLIYFQGTGAADDSGLPNDRFFAVRPEGSVSTLKIQRTERGDSAVYLCASSLGRSSGNTIYFGEGSWLTVV.

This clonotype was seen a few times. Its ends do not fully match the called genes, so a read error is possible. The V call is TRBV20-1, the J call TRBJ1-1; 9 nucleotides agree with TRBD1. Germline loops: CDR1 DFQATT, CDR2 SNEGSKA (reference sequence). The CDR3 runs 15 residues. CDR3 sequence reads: CSARAPGQGRTEAFF. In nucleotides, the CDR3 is TGCAGTGCTAGAGCTCCGGGACAGGGAAGGACTGAGGCTTTCTTT.

CDR3 sequence: CASSPDSDYGYTF. The CDR3 DNA follows: TGTGCCAGCAGTCCCGACAGCGACTATGGCTACACCTTC. The J gene is TRBJ1-2, the V gene TRBV6-1, with D possibly TRBD1 on 5 matching bases. Germline V gene sequence: CDR1 MNHNS, CDR2 SASEGT. V lost 5 bases, J lost 3 bases, and 10 bases lay in between. The CDR3 sequence is 13 residues long.